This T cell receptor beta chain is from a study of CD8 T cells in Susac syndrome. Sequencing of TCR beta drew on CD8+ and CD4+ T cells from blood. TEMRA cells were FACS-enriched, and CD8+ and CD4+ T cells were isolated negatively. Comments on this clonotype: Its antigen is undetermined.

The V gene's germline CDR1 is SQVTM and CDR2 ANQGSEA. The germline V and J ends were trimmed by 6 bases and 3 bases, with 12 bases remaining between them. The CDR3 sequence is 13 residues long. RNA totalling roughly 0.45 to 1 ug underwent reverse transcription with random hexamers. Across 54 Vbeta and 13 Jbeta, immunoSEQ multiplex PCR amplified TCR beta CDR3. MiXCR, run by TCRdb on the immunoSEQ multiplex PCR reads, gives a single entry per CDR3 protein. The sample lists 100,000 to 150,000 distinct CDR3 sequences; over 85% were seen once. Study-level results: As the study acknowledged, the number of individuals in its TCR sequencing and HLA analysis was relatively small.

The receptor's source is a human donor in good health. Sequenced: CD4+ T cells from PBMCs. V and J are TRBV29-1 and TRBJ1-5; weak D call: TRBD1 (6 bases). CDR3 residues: CSVRQGFNQPQHF. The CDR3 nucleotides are TGCAGCGTCCGCCAGGGGTTCAATCAGCCCCAGCATTTT.